A selection of T cell receptor beta chains follows, all from one sample in a study of CXCR3-negative and CXCR3-positive naive CD8 T cells. Each CDR3 protein gets one entry in TCRdb, which reprocessed the 5' RACE reads and gives no DNA. Its table lists approximately 100,000 distinct CDR3 sequences. The sequencing sample was made of naive CXCR3+ CD8+ T cells from blood. The receptors originated from a human donor in good health. Some clones in this sample may be carry-over from other donors' samples. The CDR3 runs from the conserved cysteine through the conserved F or W. Fields, in order: V gene, J gene, CDR3 protein.

V gene: TRBV9
J gene: TRBJ1-5
CDR3 protein: CASSPGTVNQPQHF

V gene: TRBV6-4
J gene: TRBJ2-2
CDR3 protein: CASSESTHTGELFF

V gene: TRBV7-3
J gene: TRBJ1-1
CDR3 protein: CASSSTGGYTEAFF

V gene: TRBV20-1
J gene: TRBJ2-1
CDR3 protein: CSARDRLAGVVDEQFF

V gene: TRBV12-3/TRBV12-4
J gene: TRBJ2-7
CDR3 protein: CASTLRGEQYF

V gene: TRBV4-1
J gene: TRBJ2-1
CDR3 protein: CASSQGTGYNEQFF

V gene: TRBV29-1
J gene: TRBJ2-7
CDR3 protein: CSVRTGDSYEQYF

V gene: TRBV28
J gene: TRBJ2-2
CDR3 protein: CASSLAANTGELFF

V gene: TRBV12-3/TRBV12-4
J gene: TRBJ2-7
CDR3 protein: CASSLSVLGTESSYEQYF

V gene: TRBV6-2/TRBV6-3
J gene: TRBJ2-5
CDR3 protein: CASSYSKLRGESETQYF

V gene: TRBV5-4
J gene: TRBJ2-1
CDR3 protein: CASSLISYNEQFF

V gene: TRBV10-1
J gene: TRBJ2-7
CDR3 protein: CASSDGFLPEQYF

V gene: TRBV9
J gene: TRBJ2-1
CDR3 protein: CASSVVETNDEQFF

V gene: TRBV19
J gene: TRBJ2-1
CDR3 protein: CASSIARTVYNEQFF

V gene: TRBV20-1
J gene: TRBJ1-1
CDR3 protein: CSARPQGNTEAFF

V gene: TRBV27
J gene: TRBJ2-5
CDR3 protein: CASSLWDKGETQYF

V gene: TRBV28
J gene: TRBJ2-3
CDR3 protein: CASSSYPGTPNGTQYF

V gene: TRBV10-3
J gene: TRBJ2-7
CDR3 protein: CAISVGSGTPYEQYF

V gene: TRBV4-1
J gene: TRBJ1-2
CDR3 protein: CASSQDFREVFSNGYTF

V gene: TRBV11-2
J gene: TRBJ2-1
CDR3 protein: CASSLISGSYNEQFF

V gene: TRBV29-1
J gene: TRBJ2-2
CDR3 protein: CSVYKITGELFF

V gene: TRBV30
J gene: TRBJ2-1
CDR3 protein: CAWGPRGGTVF

V gene: TRBV2
J gene: TRBJ2-7
CDR3 protein: CASSRNIFGTGKPYEQYF

V gene: TRBV12-3/TRBV12-4
J gene: TRBJ2-3
CDR3 protein: CASNSPGLHAGDTQYF

V gene: TRBV10-3
J gene: TRBJ2-7
CDR3 protein: CAISDTSGSIGEQYF

V gene: TRBV29-1
J gene: TRBJ2-7
CDR3 protein: CSVVPDGAYEQYF

V gene: TRBV25-1
J gene: TRBJ1-2
CDR3 protein: CASSEVPGGTAGYTF

V gene: TRBV7-9
J gene: TRBJ2-5
CDR3 protein: CASSLGGEETQYF

V gene: TRBV2
J gene: TRBJ1-5
CDR3 protein: CASRTGQGYNQPQHF

V gene: TRBV7-2
J gene: TRBJ2-3
CDR3 protein: CASSLDGQGPWTDTQYF

V gene: TRBV27
J gene: TRBJ2-2
CDR3 protein: CASSLGSTGELFF

V gene: TRBV29-1
J gene: TRBJ1-2
CDR3 protein: CSVSSQGALGYTF

V gene: TRBV20-1
J gene: TRBJ2-7
CDR3 protein: CSARDPFRSGSPYEQYF

V gene: TRBV5-1
J gene: TRBJ2-5
CDR3 protein: CASSFGDRGDQETQYF

V gene: TRBV29-1
J gene: TRBJ2-7
CDR3 protein: CSVDIGMANEQYF

V gene: TRBV4-3
J gene: TRBJ2-1
CDR3 protein: CASKPRLGVLGNEQFF